This T cell receptor beta chain is from a study of blood T cell repertoires in COVID-19. Study as a whole: Acute and convalescent COVID-19 specimens originated in the United States, Italy and Spain. PBMCs, B-cell-depleted T cells, or T cells provided the cDNA or gDNA that made up the material.

Germline CDR1 KGHDR, CDR2 SFDVKD. This CDR3 is 16 amino acids long. Trimming took off 2 bases at V and 1 base at J, with 13 bases between the two ends. In the original processing: Counts of nucleated cells, estimated from reference gene primer amplification, were obtained. Generated by immunoSEQ multiplex PCR, the TCRdb table keeps only in-frame clones and is missing some. The V and J calls and clone size were taken over from that table, and D and trimming were inferred from the DNA. This table holds approximately 230,000 clones, approximately 83% found once. In its sample, this clone was seen a few times.

This TCR derives from an elderly man with acute or convalescent COVID-19. The specimen sequenced was peripheral blood. The V call is TRBV24-1, the J call TRBJ2-5; D perhaps matches TRBD1 (5 bases). DNA for the CDR3: TGTGCCACCAGTGATTCGGCAGGGTGGGGCCAAGAGACCCAGTACTTC. Amino acid sequence: CATSDSAGWGQETQYF.